This TCR beta chain appears in the sequencing data of a study of T-cell memory formation after mild COVID-19. The trim removed 6 bases at V and 7 bases at J, leaving 5 bases unmatched. The CDR3 has 15 amino acids. Per the germline V gene, CDR1 is SGHTA and CDR2 is FQGNSA. MiXCR was run by TCRdb on the 5' RACE reads, yielding one entry per CDR3 protein. The data contain a few hundred thousand distinct CDR3 sequences, approximately 19% of them singletons. There are a few counts of this clonotype. The chain links TRBV7-2 to TRBJ2-2, with TRBD2 identical over 13 bases. What was sequenced was PBMCs or a T cell subset sorted from them (not recorded which). The sequence was obtained from a man between 18 and 35 years old who had mild COVID-19 (a few samples of this study predate the infection). Cell type and time point are not known. The chain's CDR3 is CASRLAGGPNGELFF. For the CDR3, the DNA is TGTGCCAGCAGACTAGCGGGGGGGCCGAACGGGGAGCTGTTTTTT.